Given below is one T cell receptor beta chain in context. As yet, its antigen is unknown. Relative to the germline gene, one junction end is altered; a read error may explain this. The germline CDR1 and CDR2 sequences are MNHNS and SASEGT. This CDR3 has 15 residues. The data were taken from a study of T cell repertoires in cytomegalovirus infection. Each CDR3 protein is one row after TCRdb ran MiXCR on the reads. The repertoire includes approximately 1,000,000 distinct CDR3 sequences, less than 35% of them detected once, and more than 12% sits in the top ten. Source: cultured CD8+ T cells from PBMCs, taken from culture after CMV antigen stimulation. The receptor's source is a human donor in good health (CMV status not recorded). Some clones in this sample may be carry-over from other donors' samples. The rearrangement joins TRBV6-1 to TRBJ1-4; D is undetermined. The CDR3 spells CASSQAGQTNEKLFF. Here the CDR3 DNA reads TGTGCCAGCAGTCAAGCAGGCCAAACTAATGAAAAACTGTTTTTT.